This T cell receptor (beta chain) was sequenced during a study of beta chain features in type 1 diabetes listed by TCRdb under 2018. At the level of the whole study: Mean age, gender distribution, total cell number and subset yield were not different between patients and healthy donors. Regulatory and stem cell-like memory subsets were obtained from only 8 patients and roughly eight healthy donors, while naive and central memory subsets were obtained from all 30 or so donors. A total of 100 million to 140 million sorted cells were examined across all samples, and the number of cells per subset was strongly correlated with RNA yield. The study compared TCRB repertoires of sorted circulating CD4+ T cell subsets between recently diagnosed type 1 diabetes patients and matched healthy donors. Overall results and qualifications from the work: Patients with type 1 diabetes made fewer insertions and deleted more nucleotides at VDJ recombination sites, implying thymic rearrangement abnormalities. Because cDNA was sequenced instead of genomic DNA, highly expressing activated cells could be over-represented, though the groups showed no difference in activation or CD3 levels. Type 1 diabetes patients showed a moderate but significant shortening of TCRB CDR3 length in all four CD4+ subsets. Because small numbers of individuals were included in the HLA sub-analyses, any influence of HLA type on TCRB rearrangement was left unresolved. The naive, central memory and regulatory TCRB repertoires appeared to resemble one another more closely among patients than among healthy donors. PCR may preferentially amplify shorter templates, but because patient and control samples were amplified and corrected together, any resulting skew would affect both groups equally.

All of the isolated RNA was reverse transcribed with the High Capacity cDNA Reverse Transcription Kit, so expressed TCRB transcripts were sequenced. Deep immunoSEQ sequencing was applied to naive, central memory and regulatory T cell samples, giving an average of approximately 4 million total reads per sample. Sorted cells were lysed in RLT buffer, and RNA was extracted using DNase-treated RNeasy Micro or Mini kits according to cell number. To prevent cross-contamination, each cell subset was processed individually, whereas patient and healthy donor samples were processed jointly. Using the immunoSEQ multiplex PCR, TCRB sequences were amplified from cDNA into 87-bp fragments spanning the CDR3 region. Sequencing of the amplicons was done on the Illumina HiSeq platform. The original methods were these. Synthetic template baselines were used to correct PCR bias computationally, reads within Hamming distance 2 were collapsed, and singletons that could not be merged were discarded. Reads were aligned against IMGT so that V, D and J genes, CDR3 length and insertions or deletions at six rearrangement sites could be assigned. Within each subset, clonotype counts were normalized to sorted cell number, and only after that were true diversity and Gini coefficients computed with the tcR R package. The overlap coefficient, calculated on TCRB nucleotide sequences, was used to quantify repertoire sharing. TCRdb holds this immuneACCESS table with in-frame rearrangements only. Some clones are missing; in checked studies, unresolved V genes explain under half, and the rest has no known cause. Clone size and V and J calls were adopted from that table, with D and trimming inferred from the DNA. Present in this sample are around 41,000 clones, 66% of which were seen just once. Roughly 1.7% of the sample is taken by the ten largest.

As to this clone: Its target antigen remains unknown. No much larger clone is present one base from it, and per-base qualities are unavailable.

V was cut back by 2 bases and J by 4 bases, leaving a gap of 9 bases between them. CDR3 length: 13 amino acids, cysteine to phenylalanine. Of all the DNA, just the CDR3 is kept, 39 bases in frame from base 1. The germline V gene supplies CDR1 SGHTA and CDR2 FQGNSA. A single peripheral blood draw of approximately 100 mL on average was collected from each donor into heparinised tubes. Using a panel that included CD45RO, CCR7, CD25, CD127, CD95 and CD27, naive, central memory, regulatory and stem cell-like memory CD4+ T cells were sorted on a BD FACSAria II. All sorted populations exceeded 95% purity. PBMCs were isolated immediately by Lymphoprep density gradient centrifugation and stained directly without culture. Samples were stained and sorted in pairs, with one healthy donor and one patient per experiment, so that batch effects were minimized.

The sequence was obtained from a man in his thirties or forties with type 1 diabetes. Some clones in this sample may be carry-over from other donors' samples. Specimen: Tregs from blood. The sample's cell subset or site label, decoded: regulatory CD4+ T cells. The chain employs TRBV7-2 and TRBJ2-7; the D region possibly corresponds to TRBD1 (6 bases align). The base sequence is TGTGCCAGCAGCTTAAAGACAGGATACGAGCAGTACTTC. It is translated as CASSLKTGYEQYF.